Presented here are 7 T cell receptor beta chains from one specimen sequenced in a study of regulatory T cells in long-lasting Graves disease. Construction of the TCR beta libraries employed iRepertoire HTBI primers in conjunction with Arm-PCR of CDR3 regions. TCRdb passed the multiplex PCR reads through MiXCR, listing each CDR3 protein once. The data contain roughly 610,000 distinct CDR3 sequences, approximately 16% of them seen just once; the ten biggest clones take up around 11%. Indicated time point: newly diagnosed GD, antithyroid drugs for less than 3 months. TCR sequences were obtained from RNA taken from PBMCs. The same sample was also used in a study of T cells in Graves' hyperthyroidism and ophthalmopathy.

Sequenced here: peripheral blood mononuclear cells (PBMCs), sampled at new diagnosis, from a patient treated with antithyroid drugs. The receptors here all came from a man in his late teens or twenties with Graves disease.

In this sample, this clonotype turned up many times. The rearrangement joins TRBV6-1 to TRBJ2-7; D possibly corresponds to TRBD1 (6 bases). Germline lookup yields CDR1 MNHNS and CDR2 SASEGT. Trimming shortened V by 7 bases and J by 2 bases, and 15 bases separated the two germline ends. This CDR3 has 14 amino acids. The chain's CDR3 is CASIRQVSTYEQYF. Here the CDR3 DNA reads TGTGCCAGCATTCGACAGGTTTCCACCTACGAGCAGTACTTC.

There are many counts of this clonotype. This chain uses TRBV3-1 with TRBJ1-1; D gene ambiguous. The CDR3 is 15 amino acids. V was clipped by 7 bases and J by 1 base, with 16 bases between them. The germline CDR1 and CDR2 sequences are LGHDT and YNNKEL (reference sequence). The CDR3 DNA reads as TGTGCCAGCACCATAAATCCGGGAACGAACACTGAAGCTTTCTTT. It codes for CASTINPGTNTEAFF.

This clonotype was counted once. The chain uses TRBV29-1 and TRBJ2-3; D is unresolved. V lost 6 bases, J lost 6 bases, and 10 bases lay in between. The CDR3 runs 11 residues. Germline CDR1 SQVTM, CDR2 ANQGSEA. The CDR3 protein is CSVRSADTQYF. The CDR3, as DNA: TGCAGCGTCCGGAGTGCGGATACGCAGTATTTT.

This clonotype was seen at least ten times. V and J are TRBV27 and TRBJ2-3; 9 bases map to TRBD2. Trimming took 5 bases from V and 8 from J; bases not matched to a gene: 8. CDR1 is MNHEY, CDR2 SMNVEV, per germline (reference sequence). The CDR3 spans 14 residues. CDR3 coding DNA: TGTGCCAGCAGTCCCCTAGCGGGGACCTTTACGCAGTATTTT. Translation gives CASSPLAGTFTQYF.

This clonotype was recorded many times. This chain uses TRBV10-3 with TRBJ2-7; 8 bases line up with TRBD1. This CDR3 is built from 16 residues. The germline CDR1 and CDR2 sequences are ENHRY and SYGVKD. Trimming removed 3 bases from V and 2 bases from J; junction bases left unmatched: 9. The CDR3 loop is CAISERRDRSTYEQYF. DNA for the CDR3: TGTGCCATCAGTGAACGAAGGGACAGGAGTACCTACGAGCAGTACTTC.

This clonotype has a handful of counts. The chain has TRBV30 and TRBJ1-2; D is unclear. Trimming took 0 bases from V and 7 from J, leaving 9 bases between them. Per germline, CDR1 GTSNPN and CDR2 SVGIG (reference sequence). The CDR3 consists of 12 residues. As DNA, the CDR3 is TGTGCCTGGAGTGTACTCGTCCGTGGCTACACCTTC. Protein product: CAWSVLVRGYTF.

Many counts were recorded for this clonotype. This CDR3 reads CASSPGPSEKLFF. CDR3 nucleotides: TGTGCCAGCAGCCCGGGCCCTTCTGAAAAACTGTTTTTT. This sequence joins TRBV12-3 or TRBV12-4 and TRBJ1-4; D gene ambiguous. V was pared by 6 bases and J by 7 bases, with 12 bases between. CDR3 size: 13 residues.